A selection of T cell receptor beta chains follows, all from one sample in a study of T cells after yellow fever vaccination. TCRdb called the 5' RACE reads again in MiXCR, with one record for every CDR3 protein. Among 450,000 to 650,000 distinct CDR3 sequences listed, less than 15% were seen once. The source was PBMCs, collected on the day of the yellow fever booster vaccination. Receptors originate from a man aged 25-45 years who received the YFV17D yellow fever vaccine. Both conserved end residues are part of each CDR3. The D gene is left open where the match is weak. Part of the rows lack a size; the others show once, few, many or a class for expanded clones.

abundance: .; d_gene: TRBD2; v_gene: TRBV12-3/TRBV12-4; j_gene: TRBJ2-5; CDR3nt: TGTGCCAGCAGTGGCGGGACTAGCGGGACCCAGGGTGACGAGACCCAGTACTTC; CDR3aa: CASSGGTSGTQGDETQYF
abundance: .; d_gene: TRBD2; v_gene: TRBV2; j_gene: TRBJ2-3; CDR3nt: TGTGCCAGCCTGGGCGGGAGCACTAGCACAGATACGCAGTATTTT; CDR3aa: CASLGGSTSTDTQYF
abundance: few; d_gene: .; v_gene: TRBV5-5; j_gene: TRBJ1-1; CDR3nt: TGTGCCAGCAGCTCCCCAGGGAGAATGAACACTGAAGCTTTCTTT; CDR3aa: CASSSPGRMNTEAFF
abundance: .; d_gene: .; v_gene: TRBV21-1; j_gene: TRBJ2-5; CDR3nt: TGTGCCAGCAGCAAATGGGCAGACATCCAAGAGACCCAGTACTTC; CDR3aa: CASSKWADIQETQYF
abundance: few; d_gene: TRBD1; v_gene: TRBV10-2; j_gene: TRBJ1-5; CDR3nt: TGCGCCAGCAGTCCCTCCGTGACAGGGCAAAATCAGCCCCAGCATTTT; CDR3aa: CASSPSVTGQNQPQHF
abundance: .; d_gene: .; v_gene: TRBV5-6; j_gene: TRBJ2-5; CDR3nt: TGTGCCAGCAAAGGGACCCAACAAGAGACCCAGTACTTC; CDR3aa: CASKGTQQETQYF
abundance: .; d_gene: TRBD2; v_gene: TRBV12-3/TRBV12-4; j_gene: TRBJ2-1; CDR3nt: TGTGCCAGCAGTTTCGACTCGGGACTAGCGCCTTCCAGCTCCTACAATGAGCAGTTCTTC; CDR3aa: CASSFDSGLAPSSSYNEQFF
abundance: .; d_gene: .; v_gene: TRBV11-1; j_gene: TRBJ2-5; CDR3nt: TGTGCCAGCAGCTTAGGGCCCAACCGAGGCGAGACCCAGTACTTC; CDR3aa: CASSLGPNRGETQYF
abundance: .; d_gene: TRBD1; v_gene: TRBV7-2; j_gene: TRBJ1-2; CDR3nt: TGTGCCAGCAGCCCAACCGGGACAGGGACCGTGACCTTC; CDR3aa: CASSPTGTGTVTF
abundance: .; d_gene: .; v_gene: TRBV7-3; j_gene: TRBJ2-2; CDR3nt: TGTGCCAGCAGCTTATCAGGAGCCGCGAACACCGGGGAGCTGTTTTTT; CDR3aa: CASSLSGAANTGELFF
abundance: .; d_gene: TRBD2; v_gene: TRBV12-3/TRBV12-4; j_gene: TRBJ2-1; CDR3nt: TGTGCCAGCAGTTTCATACGGGAGGGCTTCCTCAATGAGCAGTTCTTC; CDR3aa: CASSFIREGFLNEQFF
abundance: few; d_gene: .; v_gene: TRBV10-3; j_gene: TRBJ2-1; CDR3nt: TGTGCCTTTCTGAGAGATGAGCAGTTCTTC; CDR3aa: CAFLRDEQFF
abundance: .; d_gene: TRBD1; v_gene: TRBV4-3; j_gene: TRBJ2-2; CDR3nt: TGCGCCAGCAGCCGAGGGGACAGGTCTTCCACCGGGGAGCTGTTTTTT; CDR3aa: CASSRGDRSSTGELFF
abundance: few; d_gene: .; v_gene: TRBV10-3; j_gene: TRBJ1-1; CDR3nt: TGTGCCATCAGTCGGGACACCAGATCTGAAGCTTTCTTT; CDR3aa: CAISRDTRSEAFF
abundance: .; d_gene: .; v_gene: TRBV11-3; j_gene: TRBJ1-1; CDR3nt: TGTGCCAGCAGCTCATACGACACTGAAGCTTTCTTT; CDR3aa: CASSSYDTEAFF
abundance: few; d_gene: TRBD2; v_gene: TRBV6-1; j_gene: TRBJ2-3; CDR3nt: TGTGCCAGCCGAAAGACTAGCACTATTTCCACAGATACGCAGTATTTT; CDR3aa: CASRKTSTISTDTQYF
abundance: .; d_gene: .; v_gene: TRBV9; j_gene: TRBJ2-3; CDR3nt: TGTGCCAGCAGCGCGGCAATTTCGACTCTCACAGATACGCAGTATTTT; CDR3aa: CASSAAISTLTDTQYF
abundance: many; d_gene: TRBD1; v_gene: TRBV12-3/TRBV12-4; j_gene: TRBJ2-1; CDR3nt: TGTGCCAGCAGGTTGGACAGGGCCAACTACAATGAGCAGTTCTTC; CDR3aa: CASRLDRANYNEQFF
abundance: .; d_gene: .; v_gene: TRBV5-1; j_gene: TRBJ2-1; CDR3nt: TGCGCCAGCAGCCCGGTCCAGTCAGCCTACAATGAGCAGTTCTTC; CDR3aa: CASSPVQSAYNEQFF
abundance: few; d_gene: TRBD2; v_gene: TRBV6-1; j_gene: TRBJ2-3; CDR3nt: TGTGCCAGCAGTCCACGCGGAGCGGGGATGGGGTGGGGGCAGTATTTT; CDR3aa: CASSPRGAGMGWGQYF
abundance: .; d_gene: .; v_gene: TRBV20-1; j_gene: TRBJ2-4; CDR3nt: TGCAGTGCTAAGGACGTCGGCATTCAGTACTTC; CDR3aa: CSAKDVGIQYF
abundance: .; d_gene: TRBD2; v_gene: TRBV20-1; j_gene: TRBJ2-1; CDR3nt: TGCAGTGCTAGTGGCGGGAGCGGTTCCTACAATGAGCAGTTCTTC; CDR3aa: CSASGGSGSYNEQFF
abundance: many; d_gene: .; v_gene: TRBV20-1; j_gene: TRBJ1-1; CDR3nt: TGCAGTGCTAGCGGAGAGGGGCTTCGAATGAACACTGAAGCTTTCTTT; CDR3aa: CSASGEGLRMNTEAFF
abundance: .; d_gene: .; v_gene: TRBV6-2/TRBV6-3; j_gene: TRBJ1-5; CDR3nt: TGTGCCAGCAGTTATGGGGTTATGGGGGGTCAGCCCCAGCATTTT; CDR3aa: CASSYGVMGGQPQHF
abundance: once; d_gene: TRBD1; v_gene: TRBV27; j_gene: TRBJ2-7; CDR3nt: TGTGCCAGCAGTCCAGCCGGGACAGAGGAGTACGAGCAGTACTTC; CDR3aa: CASSPAGTEEYEQYF
abundance: few; d_gene: .; v_gene: TRBV7-7; j_gene: TRBJ2-3; CDR3nt: TGTGCTAGCAGCCCTTCCGACTTCACAGATACGCAGTATTTT; CDR3aa: CASSPSDFTDTQYF
abundance: .; d_gene: TRBD2; v_gene: TRBV7-3; j_gene: TRBJ2-1; CDR3nt: TGTGCCAGCAGCTTATACGCCCCGGGACTAGCGGGTGACAATGAGCAGTTCTTC; CDR3aa: CASSLYAPGLAGDNEQFF
abundance: few; d_gene: TRBD2; v_gene: TRBV12-3/TRBV12-4; j_gene: TRBJ2-7; CDR3nt: TGTGCCAGCAGCCGACTAGCGGGAGGAAGCCACGAGCAGTACTTC; CDR3aa: CASSRLAGGSHEQYF
abundance: few; d_gene: TRBD1; v_gene: TRBV29-1; j_gene: TRBJ1-1; CDR3nt: TGCAGCGTTCCATCTCCCGGGACAGGGTTCGTAGTAGCTTTCTTT; CDR3aa: CSVPSPGTGFVVAFF
abundance: .; d_gene: .; v_gene: TRBV20-1; j_gene: TRBJ1-5; CDR3nt: TGCAGTGCTAGAGTTCGAGGGTTGAGCAATCAGCCCCAGCATTTT; CDR3aa: CSARVRGLSNQPQHF
abundance: many; d_gene: .; v_gene: TRBV7-2; j_gene: TRBJ1-4; CDR3nt: TGTGCCAGCAGCCGCGGTGCAACTAATGAAAAACTGTTTTTT; CDR3aa: CASSRGATNEKLFF
abundance: .; d_gene: .; v_gene: TRBV14; j_gene: TRBJ2-6; CDR3nt: TGTGCCAGCAGCCAAGACCCAAGGGGGAGTGGGGCCAACGTCCTGACTTTC; CDR3aa: CASSQDPRGSGANVLTF
abundance: .; d_gene: TRBD2; v_gene: TRBV7-2; j_gene: TRBJ2-3; CDR3nt: TGTGCCAGCAGCTACCGTAGCGGGTCAATACTGACTAGCGGGATCGCGGCAGATACGCAGTATTTT; CDR3aa: CASSYRSGSILTSGIAADTQYF
abundance: .; d_gene: .; v_gene: TRBV5-6; j_gene: TRBJ2-1; CDR3nt: TGTGCCAGCAGCTTGTTTGGGACAGGGACGTCTAGCGGGCCATTCGCTGAGCAGTTCTTC; CDR3aa: CASSLFGTGTSSGPFAEQFF
abundance: .; d_gene: TRBD2; v_gene: TRBV11-1; j_gene: TRBJ2-1; CDR3nt: TGTGCCAGCACTACTCGCGTCGTGGCAGCGGGAGGCGGCTACAATGAGCAGTTCTTC; CDR3aa: CASTTRVVAAGGGYNEQFF
abundance: few; d_gene: TRBD2; v_gene: TRBV5-1; j_gene: TRBJ2-7; CDR3nt: TGCGCCAGCAGCATAACGACTAGCGGGACCTACGAGCAGTACTTC; CDR3aa: CASSITTSGTYEQYF
abundance: .; d_gene: .; v_gene: TRBV12-3/TRBV12-4; j_gene: TRBJ2-3; CDR3nt: TGTGCCAGCAGCCAGGACGTAGATACGCAGTATTTT; CDR3aa: CASSQDVDTQYF
abundance: .; d_gene: .; v_gene: TRBV10-3; j_gene: TRBJ2-7; CDR3nt: TGTGCCATCAGTCGGGACATAGGCTACGAGCAGTACTTC; CDR3aa: CAISRDIGYEQYF
abundance: few; d_gene: TRBD1; v_gene: TRBV5-1; j_gene: TRBJ1-1; CDR3nt: TGCGCCAGCAGCTTGGCCTCCGGACAGGGCACTGAAGCTTTCTTT; CDR3aa: CASSLASGQGTEAFF
abundance: few; d_gene: .; v_gene: TRBV5-1; j_gene: TRBJ2-5; CDR3nt: TGCGCCACCCGGGAATCCCTAGGGACCCAGTACTTC; CDR3aa: CATRESLGTQYF
abundance: many; d_gene: .; v_gene: TRBV7-7; j_gene: TRBJ2-5; CDR3nt: TGTGCCAGCAGCCAATTTGATCTCAGGGTAAAGACCCAGTACTTC; CDR3aa: CASSQFDLRVKTQYF
abundance: .; d_gene: .; v_gene: TRBV4-3; j_gene: TRBJ1-1; CDR3nt: TGCGCCAGCAGCCCAGCCGCCGGGACACTGAACACTGAAGCTTTCTTT; CDR3aa: CASSPAAGTLNTEAFF
abundance: .; d_gene: .; v_gene: TRBV6-1; j_gene: TRBJ2-1; CDR3nt: TGTGCCAGCTGGCGGAGCTCCTACAATGAGCAGTTCTTC; CDR3aa: CASWRSSYNEQFF
abundance: .; d_gene: .; v_gene: TRBV18; j_gene: TRBJ1-1; CDR3nt: TGTGCCAGCTCACCAACGGCCCCAGGCACTGAAGCTTTCTTT; CDR3aa: CASSPTAPGTEAFF
abundance: .; d_gene: .; v_gene: TRBV19; j_gene: TRBJ2-7; CDR3nt: TGTGCCTCGAGCCCTGTGAGGGGCGACGAGCAGTACTTC; CDR3aa: CASSPVRGDEQYF
abundance: .; d_gene: .; v_gene: TRBV3-1; j_gene: TRBJ2-5; CDR3nt: TGTGCCAGCAGCCCCTACACCCAAGAGACCCAGTACTTC; CDR3aa: CASSPYTQETQYF
abundance: .; d_gene: .; v_gene: TRBV5-4; j_gene: TRBJ2-3; CDR3nt: TGTGCCAGCAGCTCACTCATTCGACAGGAAACAGATACGCAGTATTTT; CDR3aa: CASSSLIRQETDTQYF
abundance: many; d_gene: .; v_gene: TRBV7-9; j_gene: TRBJ2-5; CDR3nt: TGTGCCAGCAGCTTGAGGACAGAGTACCAAGAGACCCAGTACTTC; CDR3aa: CASSLRTEYQETQYF
abundance: many; d_gene: .; v_gene: TRBV7-8; j_gene: TRBJ2-3; CDR3nt: TGTGCCAGCAGCTTAGGGACCACAGATACGCAGTATTTT; CDR3aa: CASSLGTTDTQYF
abundance: .; d_gene: TRBD2; v_gene: TRBV19; j_gene: TRBJ2-3; CDR3nt: TGTGCCAGTACTCGACTAGCGGGAGCCGCAGATACGCAGTATTTT; CDR3aa: CASTRLAGAADTQYF
abundance: few; d_gene: .; v_gene: TRBV11-1; j_gene: TRBJ2-1; CDR3nt: TGTGCCAGCAGCTTAGGCCCGAGGGCGACCGGCGGGTACTACAATGAGCAGTTCTTC; CDR3aa: CASSLGPRATGGYYNEQFF
abundance: few; d_gene: .; v_gene: TRBV7-8; j_gene: TRBJ2-7; CDR3nt: TGTGCCAGCAGCCCAGGGGGGCAGGGGCTAAACGAGCAGTACTTC; CDR3aa: CASSPGGQGLNEQYF
abundance: few; d_gene: .; v_gene: TRBV5-1; j_gene: TRBJ2-1; CDR3nt: TGCGCCAGCAGCTTGGTAGTGGGTAACCCCAATGAGCAGTTCTTC; CDR3aa: CASSLVVGNPNEQFF
abundance: few; d_gene: .; v_gene: TRBV29-1; j_gene: TRBJ2-7; CDR3nt: TGCAGCGTGTTTGTTAGCTCCTACGAGCAGTACTTC; CDR3aa: CSVFVSSYEQYF
abundance: few; d_gene: .; v_gene: TRBV7-2; j_gene: TRBJ2-7; CDR3nt: TGTGCCAGCAGCTTAGCACGGGAAGCGGACGAGCAGTACTTC; CDR3aa: CASSLAREADEQYF